This passage covers 8 T cell receptor gamma chains from one sample sequenced in a study of gamma delta lymphoproliferative disorders and STAT genes. The receptor sequences were amplified from genomic DNA of peripheral blood mononuclear cells. TCRdb re-processed the multiplex PCR reads via CATT. The sample yields under 900 gamma-chain clones, 25% to 30% seen once. The sample was blood. These receptors were obtained from a human donor in good health.

This chain connects TRGV10 to TRGJP1. TCRdb supplies no J gene; here it was assigned by aligning the nucleotide sequence to germline. TRGV10 falls under the ORF class, with uncertain function. Germline trimming cut 10 bases from V and 4 bases from J; bases unmatched to any gene: 16. CDR3 length equals 16 residues. The CDR3, as DNA: TGTGCTGCGTATCCTCAAGGGACCTGCACTGGTTGGTTCAAGATATTT. Translation gives CAAYPQGTCTGWFKIF.

The chain has TRGV10 and TRGJP1. TCRdb is silent on the J gene; assignment here came from matching the DNA to germline. TRGV10 is an ORF; its function is uncertain. The CDR3 length is 12 residues. After removal of 13 bases from V and 6 bases from J, the junction contained 9 bases not matched to a gene. Here the CDR3 DNA reads TGTGCTGGGTACCTGGCTGGTTGGTTCAAGATATTT. Its protein product is CAGYLAGWFKIF.

By its share, this clone is large. The rearrangement joins TRGV8 to TRGJ1 or TRGJ2. The J gene comes from matching the DNA to germline here; TCRdb lacks it. The CDR3 runs to 11 residues. Germline V lookup: CDR1 VENAVY, CDR2 YDSYNSRV. Trimming removed 1 base from V and 9 bases from J; junction bases left unmatched: 3. CDR3: CATWDSGKKLF. The CDR3 DNA sequence: TGTGCCACCTGGGATAGCGGTAAGAAACTCTTT.

This clone is labeled as large. This chain joins TRGV2 and TRGJ1 or TRGJ2. The J gene comes from matching the DNA to germline here; TCRdb lacks it. CDR3 length equals 13 residues. J gave up 7 bases and V 0 bases, and 6 bases lay outside the gene matches. Germline V gene lookup returns CDR1 EGSNGY and CDR2 YDSYNSKV. In nucleotides, the CDR3 is TGTGCCACCTGGGACGGGCCCTGGTATAAGAAACTCTTT. This codes for CATWDGPWYKKLF.

This clone was picked up one time. The genes are TRGV8 and TRGJ1 or TRGJ2. No J gene is reported in TCRdb; it was inferred here by comparing the DNA with germline. Trimming took 2 bases from V and 4 from J; bases not matched to a gene: 11. This CDR3 contains 15 residues. From germline, CDR1 is VENAVY and CDR2 YDSYNSRV. CDR3 amino acids: CATWDTGRKYYKKLF. CDR3 in DNA: TGTGCCACCTGGGATACCGGGAGAAAATATTATAAGAAACTCTTT.

Judged by abundance, this clone is large. The chain combines TRGV4 with TRGJ1 or TRGJ2. Because TCRdb records no J gene, it was assigned here through a match of the DNA to germline. The length of the CDR3 is 12 residues. V dropped 4 bases and J dropped 3; count of bases not matched to a gene: 3. CDR1 is EGSTGY, CDR2 YDSYTSSV, per germline. The CDR3 sequence is CATWEPYYKKLF. The CDR3 bases are TGTGCCACCTGGGAGCCTTATTATAAGAAACTCTTT.

This clone is deemed large. At the DNA level, this CDR3 is encoded by other sequences in the same sample as well. The V gene is TRGV10, the J gene TRGJ1 or TRGJ2. Assignment of the J gene here rests on matching the DNA to germline, because TCRdb gives none. TRGV10 is noted as an ORF with a role that remains uncertain. The CDR3 covers 10 residues. After removal of 8 bases from V and 12 bases from J, the junction contained 8 bases not matched to a gene. CDR3 nucleotide sequence: TGTGCTGCGTGGGGTGTTCGGAAACTCTTT. Protein product: CAAWGVRKLF.

By its share, this clone is medium-sized. The chain has TRGV9 and TRGJ1 or TRGJ2. No J gene is reported in TCRdb; it was inferred here by comparing the DNA with germline. Germline V lookup: CDR1 GITISATS, CDR2 ISYDGTV (reference sequence). This CDR3 region has 14 residues. V dropped 4 bases and J dropped 3; count of bases not matched to a gene: 9. The CDR3 is CALWEGAIYYKKLF. As DNA, the CDR3 is TGTGCCTTGTGGGAAGGGGCTATTTATTATAAGAAACTCTTT.